Each of the 11 T cell receptor beta chains below was sequenced from the same sample in a study of identical twins. From the 5' RACE reads, TCRdb called clonotypes with MiXCR, one entry per CDR3 protein. The sample lists 400,000 to 600,000 distinct CDR3 sequences; approximately 20% were seen once. These data were also reused for a study on yellow fever vaccine responses in identical twins.

Material: CD4+ T cells sorted from blood. These receptors came from a woman between 18 and 30 years old in good health.

The V gene is TRBV20-1, the J gene TRBJ2-7; no clear D. Germline CDR1 DFQATT, CDR2 SNEGSKA (reference sequence). The CDR3 extends over 16 amino acids. Deletions cut 2 bases from V and 2 bases from J, with 19 bases between. DNA of the CDR3: TGCAGTGCTAGAAATTTTCCAGGTGGATCCCCCTACGAGCAGTACTTC. Protein product: CSARNFPGGSPYEQYF.

This clonotype was counted many times. V gene TRBV12-3 or TRBV12-4 combines with J gene TRBJ1-1; 11 bases line up with TRBD1. The CDR3 has 16 residues. The junction had 5 bases not matched to a gene; V was cut back by 5 bases and J by 0 bases. CDR3 bases: TGTGCCAGCAGTACGGGACAGGGGGTGGTGAACACTGAAGCTTTCTTT. Protein product: CASSTGQGVVNTEAFF.

This clonotype has more than one count but fewer than ten. The chain links TRBV29-1 to TRBJ2-2, with D perhaps being TRBD1 or TRBD2 (5 bases each). This CDR3 is built from 14 residues. Germline lookup yields CDR1 SQVTM and CDR2 ANQGSEA. V was clipped by 6 bases and J by 1 base, with 12 bases between them. In nucleotides, the CDR3 is TGCAGCGTGGGGTGGGGGTTGAACACCGGGGAGCTGTTTTTT. It translates to CSVGWGLNTGELFF.

This clonotype has only a few counts. This sequence joins TRBV7-9 and TRBJ1-6, with TRBD1 matching 7 bases. V trimming: 3 bases; J trimming: 7 bases; junction bases outside the gene matches: 3. Germline values: CDR1 SEHNR, CDR2 FQNEAQ (reference sequence). The CDR3 length is 14 residues. CDR3 sequence (DNA): TGTGCCAGCAGCTTGGACAGGTGGAATTCACCCCTCCACTTT. This encodes CASSLDRWNSPLHF.

The J gene is TRBJ2-4, the V gene TRBV4-1; the match to TRBD1 covers 11 bases. Germline V gene lookup returns CDR1 MGHRA and CDR2 YSYEKL. This CDR3 is 16 amino acids long. Trimming took 0 bases from V and 8 from J; bases not matched to a gene: 6. Here the CDR3 DNA reads TGCGCCAGCAGCCAAGATATGAGGGACAGGGGGGACATTCAGTACTTC. The encoded protein is CASSQDMRDRGDIQYF.

This rearrangement joins TRBV6-5 to TRBJ2-3; D ambiguous. Germline assignment: CDR1 MNHEY and CDR2 SVGAGI. The V end lost 8 bases, the J end lost 0 bases, and 6 bases lay between the germline ends. This CDR3 region has 12 residues. CDR3 sequence: CASVSSTDTQYF. The DNA for the CDR3 is TGTGCCAGCGTTTCTAGCACAGATACGCAGTATTTT.

The rearrangement links TRBV7-2 to TRBJ2-1; unclear D gene. The CDR3 runs 17 residues. Looked up from germline, CDR1 is SGHTA and CDR2 is FQGNSA. V lost 5 bases and J lost 4, with 21 bases in between. CDR3 loop: CASSPRVGVDQYNEQFF. CDR3 DNA sequence: TGTGCCAGCAGCCCCCGAGTGGGCGTGGATCAGTACAATGAGCAGTTCTTC. The whole variable domain, filled in from reference TRBV7-2 and TRBJ2-1, reads GAGVSQSPSNKVTEKGKDVELRCDPISGHTALYWYRQSLGQGLEFLIYFQGNSAPDKSGLPSDRFSAERTGGSVSTLTIQRTQQEDSAVYLCASSPRVGVDQYNEQFFGPGTRLTVL.

This chain joins TRBV7-4 and TRBJ1-2, with D perhaps matching TRBD1 (5 bases). The CDR3 is 15 residues long. The germline gives CDR1 SGHVT, CDR2 SQSDAQ. V gave up 7 bases and J gave up 8 bases, with 23 bases separating them. The CDR3 here is CASTNPDGTTGGYTF. The CDR3 nucleotides are TGTGCCAGCACCAACCCGGATGGGACGACTGGGGGCTACACCTTC.

This clonotype was observed a few times. The CDR3 reads CASSTDRKAFF. CDR3 nucleotides: TGTGCCAGCAGTACGGACAGGAAAGCTTTCTTT. The chain recombines TRBV12-3 or TRBV12-4 with TRBJ1-1, with 7 bases lining up with TRBD1. CDR3 length: 11 residues. With 5 bases clipped from V and 9 bases from J, the junction kept 3 bases outside the gene matches.

This clonotype has only a few counts. The chain has TRBV12-3 or TRBV12-4 and TRBJ2-7; unclear D gene. V was pared by 5 bases and J by 1 base, with 21 bases between. The CDR3 loop spans 17 amino acids. The CDR3: CASSPKVMGKASYEQYF. CDR3 nucleotides: TGTGCCAGCAGTCCAAAGGTAATGGGGAAGGCGTCCTACGAGCAGTACTTC.

The rearrangement links TRBV2 to TRBJ1-5; D remains ambiguous. Trimming shortened V by 5 bases and J by 3 bases, and 14 bases separated the two germline ends. Germline CDR1 SNHLY, CDR2 FYNNEI. The CDR3 length is 15 residues. As DNA, the CDR3 is TGTGCCAGCAGTCGGTCTGACGTACCCAATCAGCCCCAGCATTTT. This codes for CASSRSDVPNQPQHF.